This TCR beta chain was found in a study of blood T cells in healthy people across ages (dated by TCRdb to 2013 to 2016). Turning to the overall study: Template switching captured roughly one uniquely barcoded TCR beta cDNA molecule per two T cells in model experiments. Using deep sequencing normalized with unique cDNA molecular identifiers, the study measured how TCR beta repertoire diversity changes with age. The donors were divided into four age groups: young (average around 15 years), middle-aged (roughly 40), aged (about 60) and long-lived (around 80). To avoid experimental bias, donors of different ages were distributed randomly across sequencing lanes. Two additional independent replicas of 1 million unique cDNA reads from the same blood draw were analyzed for two donors (one aged 18 to 30 and one aged 80 or older).

The CDR3 goes from the cysteine to the phenylalanine over 14 residues. Kept here is only the CDR3 DNA, which spans 42 bases and is read in frame from base 1. Compared with germline, V lacks 6 bases and J lacks 2 bases; bases without a gene match: 7. Libraries were constructed by 5' RACE. For sequencing, an Illumina HiSeq 2500 was employed. A second PCR of roughly 7 to 11 cycles was performed with a sample-barcoded 5' primer and a J-beta primer mix. A unique molecular identifier was introduced onto each TCR beta cDNA molecule by a template-switch 5' adaptor carrying 12 random nucleotides. Each sample yielded at least 3 million CDR3-containing paired-end reads. First-strand cDNA was synthesized from all RNA with the Mint cDNA synthesis kit, primed by a TRBC-specific oligonucleotide. Following uracil-DNA glycosylase treatment, a first 18-cycle PCR with universal primers M1SS and BC2_uni_R was performed on all cDNA. The study's processing was this. Normalization of each sample was performed by random selection of 1 million high-quality reads, each carrying a distinct molecular identifier. Instead of being binned into consensus sequences, reads that shared molecular identifiers were thrown out. MiTCR, set to a Q25 quality threshold and the strictest error-elimination algorithm, was used for CDR3 identification, clonotype clustering and error correction. A nonparametric unseen species model with Euler transformation was used to estimate a lower bound on total TCR beta diversity. TCRdb redid the processing of the public reads, applying fastp at Q25 and MiXCR, and retained in-frame beta chains. Rows matching on CDR3 protein sequence are summarized as one entry with the most common DNA and genes. TCRdb, not the original authors, processed these V and J calls. For this sample the table gives about 940,000 distinct CDR3 sequences, of which about 44% were detected only once. Of the sample, about an eighth is held by the ten largest clones.

Remarks on this clonotype: This receptor's antigen is unknown. Qualities for individual bases were not recorded, and no much larger clone is one base off.

Donors were 39 systemically healthy Caucasian individuals from Russia aged roughly 6 to 100 years. Around 10 milliliters of peripheral blood were collected from each donor into EDTA-treated Vacutainer tubes. Ficoll-Paque density-gradient centrifugation was used to isolate PBMCs, with at least 6.5 million per sample. Total RNA, at least 6 micrograms per sample, was extracted from PBMCs with Trizol reagent. For every donor, flow cytometry on a PBMC aliquot measured the percentage of naive CD45RAhigh/CD27high T cells. The full study reports these points: Conclusive comparison of naive and antigen-experienced compartments was prevented by the profiling of bulk unsorted PBMCs. A strong correlation was found between observed TCR beta diversity and the percentage of naive T cells measured by flow cytometry. The CMV infection status of donors was not known, potentially confounding age-related changes in expanded clonotypes. The long-lived group showed more naive CD4+ T cells, fewer expanded clones and increased TCR diversity than the aged group, suggesting age selection. Estimates of total diversity based on one million sequenced T cells were considered lower bounds and underestimates. Observed TCR beta diversity per million T cells fell roughly linearly with age, and a significant reduction was already apparent by age roughly 40.

In this chain, TRBV23-1 is recombined with TRBJ2-7, with 7 bases aligning to TRBD1. TRBV23-1 is an ORF for which the function is uncertain. The sequenced sample consisted of blood. This TCR came from a man under 40 in good health. The DNA sequence reads TGCGCCAGCAGCTACAGGGGATTGGCCTACGAGCAGTACTTC. Its protein reads: CASSYRGLAYEQYF.